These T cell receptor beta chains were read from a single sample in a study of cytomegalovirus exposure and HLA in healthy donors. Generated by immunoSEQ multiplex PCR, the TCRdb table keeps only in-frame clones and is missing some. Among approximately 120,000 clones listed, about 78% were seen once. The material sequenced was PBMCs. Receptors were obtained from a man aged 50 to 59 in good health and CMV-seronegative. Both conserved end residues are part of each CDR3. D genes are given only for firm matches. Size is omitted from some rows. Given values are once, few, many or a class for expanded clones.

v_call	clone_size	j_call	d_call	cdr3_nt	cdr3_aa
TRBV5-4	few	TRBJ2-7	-	TGTGCCAGCAGCTTGAATAGCGGACTATACGAGCAGTACTTC	CASSLNSGLYEQYF
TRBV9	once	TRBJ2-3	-	TGTGCCAGCAAACCCCGGGAGAATACGCAGTATTTT	CASKPRENTQYF
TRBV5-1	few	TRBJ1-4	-	TGCGCCAGCAGGCCAGCGGGAGTAGGGAATGAAAAACTGTTTTTT	CASRPAGVGNEKLFF
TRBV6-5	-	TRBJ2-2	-	TGTGCCAGCAGTACCCGACAGATTAACACCGGGGAGCTGTTTTTT	CASSTRQINTGELFF
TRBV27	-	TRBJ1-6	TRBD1	TGTGCCAGCAGTTTTACAGGGGATTCACCCCTCCACTTT	CASSFTGDSPLHF
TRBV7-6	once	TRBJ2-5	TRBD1	TGTGCCAGCAGCTCGGGACAGAGTAGGGAGACCCAGTACTTC	CASSSGQSRETQYF
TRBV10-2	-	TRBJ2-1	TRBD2	TGCGCCAGCACAGGACTAGCGGACAGCTCCTACAATGAGCAGTTCTTC	CASTGLADSSYNEQFF
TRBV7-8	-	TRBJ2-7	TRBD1	TGTGCCAGCAGCTCGAACCTACAGGGGTTCTACGAGCAGTACTTC	CASSSNLQGFYEQYF
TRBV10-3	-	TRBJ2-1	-	TGTGCCATCAGCGGACAGTACAATGAGCAGTTCTTC	CAISGQYNEQFF
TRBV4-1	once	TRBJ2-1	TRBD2	TGCGCCAGCAGCCAAGGGCCCCTAGCGGGCTTGAGGCCGCCAAATGAGCAGTTCTTC	CASSQGPLAGLRPPNEQFF
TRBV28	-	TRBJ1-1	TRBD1	TGTGCCAGCAACCCTACAGGGGGCAAAGGCACTGAAGCTTTCTTT	CASNPTGGKGTEAFF
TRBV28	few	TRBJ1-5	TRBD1	TGTGCCAGCAGTACACTCAAACAGGGGGTCCAGCCCCAGCATTTT	CASSTLKQGVQPQHF
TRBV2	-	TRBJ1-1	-	TGTGCCAGCAGTTTGTCAGGGGACACTGAAGCTTTCTTT	CASSLSGDTEAFF
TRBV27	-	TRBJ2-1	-	TGTGCCAGCAGTTTCCGACAGGGAGGTGAGCAGTTCTTC	CASSFRQGGEQFF
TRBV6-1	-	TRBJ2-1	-	TGTGCCAGCAGTGATAGGGTTAGCGTTTTCGGTAATGAGCAGTTCTTC	CASSDRVSVFGNEQFF
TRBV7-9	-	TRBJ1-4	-	TGTGCCAGCACCCCCCCAGGGGTGGATGAAAAACTGTTTTTT	CASTPPGVDEKLFF
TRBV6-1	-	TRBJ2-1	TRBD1	TGTGCCAGCAGTGTCGGACAGGGGCTCCACAATGAGCAGTTCTTC	CASSVGQGLHNEQFF
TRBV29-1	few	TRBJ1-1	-	TGCAGCACCCACACAGGGAACACTGAAGCTTTCTTT	CSTHTGNTEAFF
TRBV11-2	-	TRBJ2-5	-	TGTGCCAGCAGACGACTATGGGGAACTCAAGAGACCCAGTACTTC	CASRRLWGTQETQYF
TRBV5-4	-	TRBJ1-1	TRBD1	TGTGCCAGCAGCTTAGGGGGACAGGGCTTGAACACTGAAGCTTTCTTT	CASSLGGQGLNTEAFF
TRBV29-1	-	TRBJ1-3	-	TGCAGCGTCGAGGAAGGGGCCACCGGAAACACCATATATTTT	CSVEEGATGNTIYF
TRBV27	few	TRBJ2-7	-	TGTGCCAGCAGTCGACAGCCTGGGGAGCAGTACTTC	CASSRQPGEQYF
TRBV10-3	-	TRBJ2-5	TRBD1	TGTGCCATCAGTGAGAGAGGGACAGGGGCGAAACAAGAGACCCAGTACTTC	CAISERGTGAKQETQYF
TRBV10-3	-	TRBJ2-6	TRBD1	TGTGCCATAGGACAGGGTGAAACTGGGGCCAACGTCCTGACTTTC	CAIGQGETGANVLTF